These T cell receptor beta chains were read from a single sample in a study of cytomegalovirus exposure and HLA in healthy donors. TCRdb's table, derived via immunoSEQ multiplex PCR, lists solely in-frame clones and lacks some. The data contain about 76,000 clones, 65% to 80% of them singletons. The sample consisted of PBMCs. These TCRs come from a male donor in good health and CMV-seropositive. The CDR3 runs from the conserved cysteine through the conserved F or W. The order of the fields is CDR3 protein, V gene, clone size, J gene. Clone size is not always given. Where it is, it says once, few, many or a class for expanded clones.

cdr3_aa: CATQPRENTEAFF
v_call: TRBV2
clone_size: NA
j_call: TRBJ1-1

cdr3_aa: CASSVAGGFRNEQFF
v_call: TRBV18
clone_size: few
j_call: TRBJ2-1

cdr3_aa: CASSLTIGGRRYEQYF
v_call: TRBV7-9
clone_size: NA
j_call: TRBJ2-7

cdr3_aa: CASSSRLAGYNEQFF
v_call: TRBV7-3
clone_size: few
j_call: TRBJ2-1

cdr3_aa: CASSDSKGGDTQYF
v_call: TRBV6-4
clone_size: NA
j_call: TRBJ2-3

cdr3_aa: CASSLGAPGQEYEQYF
v_call: TRBV11-3
clone_size: NA
j_call: TRBJ2-7

cdr3_aa: CASSQVRQGARPGELFF
v_call: TRBV4-1
clone_size: NA
j_call: TRBJ2-2

cdr3_aa: CASSRGQGRGYTF
v_call: TRBV5-6
clone_size: few
j_call: TRBJ1-2

cdr3_aa: CASSLGGGPHSGNTIYF
v_call: TRBV7-8
clone_size: once
j_call: TRBJ1-3

cdr3_aa: CASGPRGTGRQPQHF
v_call: TRBV6-1
clone_size: NA
j_call: TRBJ1-5

cdr3_aa: CASSESASGYYEQYF
v_call: TRBV10-2
clone_size: few
j_call: NA

cdr3_aa: CASSPQGGAYNEQFF
v_call: TRBV7-2
clone_size: NA
j_call: TRBJ2-1

cdr3_aa: CASSPTSGTGGWYEQYF
v_call: TRBV7-2
clone_size: NA
j_call: TRBJ2-7

cdr3_aa: CASSLKTGEKLFF
v_call: TRBV5-4
clone_size: NA
j_call: TRBJ1-4

cdr3_aa: CAIGVTGKTGELFF
v_call: TRBV10-3
clone_size: NA
j_call: TRBJ2-2

cdr3_aa: CASSLWQGKGAEAFF
v_call: TRBV5-6
clone_size: NA
j_call: TRBJ1-1

cdr3_aa: CAGSVDPDSQETQYF
v_call: TRBV9
clone_size: once
j_call: TRBJ2-5

cdr3_aa: CASSPPGRPLGSDGYTF
v_call: TRBV18
clone_size: NA
j_call: TRBJ1-2

cdr3_aa: CASRAGGHRYF
v_call: TRBV19
clone_size: once
j_call: TRBJ2-3

cdr3_aa: CSAMYTSGPQYF
v_call: TRBV29-1
clone_size: NA
j_call: TRBJ2-3

cdr3_aa: CSAQTGTSSYEQYF
v_call: TRBV29-1
clone_size: NA
j_call: NA

cdr3_aa: CASSGSCIDIGQLYNEQFF
v_call: TRBV10-1
clone_size: NA
j_call: TRBJ2-1

cdr3_aa: CASSQDRPVGQGTDTQYF
v_call: TRBV14
clone_size: NA
j_call: TRBJ2-3

cdr3_aa: CASSPQVSNTEAFF
v_call: TRBV5-5
clone_size: NA
j_call: TRBJ1-1

cdr3_aa: CASRYDRVNEQFF
v_call: TRBV6-5
clone_size: NA
j_call: TRBJ2-1

cdr3_aa: CASSDAALRSNTGELFF
v_call: TRBV11-3
clone_size: NA
j_call: TRBJ2-2

cdr3_aa: CASSVGPTGIVEQYF
v_call: TRBV9
clone_size: NA
j_call: TRBJ2-7

cdr3_aa: CASSQPGTGGNSGYTF
v_call: TRBV4-3
clone_size: NA
j_call: TRBJ1-2

cdr3_aa: CASSFPAYSFLSGGSPGELFF
v_call: TRBV12-1
clone_size: NA
j_call: TRBJ2-2

cdr3_aa: CASKGQGGTGELFF
v_call: TRBV18
clone_size: NA
j_call: TRBJ2-2

cdr3_aa: CASRPQGAPPEFF
v_call: TRBV19
clone_size: NA
j_call: TRBJ2-1

cdr3_aa: CASSLDSSGNTIYF
v_call: TRBV7-2
clone_size: once
j_call: TRBJ1-3

cdr3_aa: CASSPPQYNQPQHF
v_call: TRBV18
clone_size: few
j_call: TRBJ1-5

cdr3_aa: CSVEKQDQETQYF
v_call: TRBV29-1
clone_size: NA
j_call: TRBJ2-5

cdr3_aa: CASAPAGGAYEQYF
v_call: TRBV7-9
clone_size: NA
j_call: TRBJ2-7

cdr3_aa: CASSVGTSGMYTGELFF
v_call: TRBV6-4
clone_size: NA
j_call: TRBJ2-2

cdr3_aa: CASSQEGQGWVEQFF
v_call: TRBV4-1
clone_size: NA
j_call: TRBJ2-1

cdr3_aa: CASSLVPAGGQETQYF
v_call: TRBV7-6
clone_size: once
j_call: TRBJ2-5

cdr3_aa: CATSRPPPSGYTDTQYF
v_call: TRBV15
clone_size: NA
j_call: TRBJ2-3

cdr3_aa: CASTGLAGGFRSYNEQFF
v_call: TRBV27
clone_size: NA
j_call: TRBJ2-1

cdr3_aa: CASSEFSQRIRSYNEQFF
v_call: TRBV2
clone_size: NA
j_call: TRBJ2-1

cdr3_aa: CTSSQRERGRDRGYTF
v_call: TRBV1
clone_size: NA
j_call: TRBJ1-2

cdr3_aa: CASSLSQLGGKNIQYF
v_call: TRBV7-9
clone_size: NA
j_call: TRBJ2-4

cdr3_aa: CASSEAFPGGIPGNTIYF
v_call: TRBV6-1
clone_size: NA
j_call: TRBJ1-3

cdr3_aa: CASSRGEKLFF
v_call: TRBV5-4
clone_size: NA
j_call: TRBJ1-4

cdr3_aa: CASSQARQGAREQYF
v_call: TRBV4-1
clone_size: NA
j_call: TRBJ2-7

cdr3_aa: CASSLMGLVSNEQFF
v_call: TRBV7-2
clone_size: once
j_call: TRBJ2-1

cdr3_aa: CASSLATGGRQPQHF
v_call: TRBV11-2
clone_size: NA
j_call: TRBJ1-5